Listed below are T cell receptor beta chains from one sample, sequenced in a study of shared clonotypes between healthy human individuals. The assay was immunoSEQ multiplex PCR, and TCRdb's table has in-frame clones only and misses some. This repertoire shows more than 2,000,000 clones, over 90% found once; its top ten account for 0.39%. Sequences were obtained from naive CD4+ T cells from PBMCs. These receptors all come from a man aged 18 to 29 in good health. Some clones in this sample may be carry-over from other donors' samples. CDR3s include the opening cysteine and the closing phenylalanine or tryptophan. D genes are given only for firm matches. Size is stated for part of the rows, as once, few or many counts, or as a class when the clone is expanded.

j_call | v_call | d_call | clone_size | cdr3_aa | cdr3_nt
TRBJ2-3 | TRBV4-3 | . | once | CASSQGPNTDTQYF | TGCGCCAGCAGCCAAGGTCCTAACACAGATACGCAGTATTTT
TRBJ1-2 | TRBV4-3 | TRBD1 | . | CASSQDWGQGDGYTF | TGCGCCAGCAGCCAAGATTGGGGACAGGGGGATGGCTACACCTTC
TRBJ1-2 | TRBV6-6 | TRBD1 | . | CASSQDRVVGYTF | TGTGCCAGCAGTCAAGACAGGGTCGTCGGCTACACCTTC
TRBJ1-2 | TRBV6-1 | . | . | CASSEGVGGYTF | TGTGCCAGCAGCGAGGGGGTCGGTGGCTACACCTTC
TRBJ2-7 | TRBV9 | TRBD2 | . | CASSVVGTRLEEQYF | TGTGCCAGCAGCGTAGTGGGGACTAGGTTGGAAGAGCAGTACTTC
TRBJ1-1 | TRBV28 | . | few | CASSIVNTEAFF | TGTGCCAGCAGTATCGTGAACACTGAAGCTTTCTTT
TRBJ1-2 | TRBV5-4 | . | . | CASSSRPGTPLF | TGTGCCAGCAGCTCGAGACCCGGGACCCCCCTCTTC
TRBJ2-5 | TRBV6-5 | . | . | CASSYGGETQYF | TGTGCCAGCAGTTATGGGGGAGAGACCCAGTACTTC
TRBJ2-2 | TRBV14 | . | . | CASSQTSSHTGELFF | TGTGCCAGCAGCCAGACTAGTTCCCACACCGGGGAGCTGTTTTTT
TRBJ1-2 | TRBV12-5 | . | . | CASGLVPGIRFNGYTF | TGTGCTAGTGGTTTGGTCCCGGGAATCCGGTTTAATGGCTACACCTTC
TRBJ2-7 | TRBV18 | . | once | CASSPPGGPTLGEQYF | TGTGCCAGCTCACCGCCCGGCGGGCCCACCCTAGGCGAGCAGTACTTC
TRBJ2-7 | TRBV5-6 | . | once | CASSEDRYEQYF | TGTGCCAGCAGCGAGGATAGATACGAGCAGTACTTC
TRBJ2-7 | TRBV19 | TRBD1 | . | CASSTLPGQGIEQYF | TGTGCCAGTAGTACACTACCGGGACAGGGAATCGAGCAGTACTTC
TRBJ2-7 | TRBV6-1 | . | once | CASSEPPVGNYEQYF | TGTGCCAGCAGTGAGCCCCCCGTCGGAAACTACGAGCAGTACTTC
TRBJ2-7 | TRBV2 | TRBD1 | few | CASRDRGPEQYF | TGTGCCAGCAGGGACAGGGGGCCCGAGCAGTACTTC
TRBJ2-1 | TRBV9 | . | . | CASSAGPGVNNEQFF | TGTGCCAGCAGCGCTGGACCTGGGGTTAACAATGAGCAGTTCTTC
TRBJ1-2 | TRBV28 | . | . | CASSLSQGSDYGYTF | TGTGCCAGCAGTTTAAGCCAGGGGTCGGACTATGGCTACACCTTC
TRBJ2-6 | TRBV9 | . | . | CASSASPGANVLTF | TGTGCCAGCAGCGCCAGTCCTGGGGCCAACGTCCTGACTTTC
TRBJ2-3 | TRBV20-1 | . | . | CSARRADTQYF | TGCAGTGCTAGACGGGCAGATACGCAGTATTTT
TRBJ1-4 | TRBV5-1 | . | . | CASSLTGRRNEKLFF | TGCGCCAGCAGCTTGACGGGGCGCCGAAATGAAAAACTGTTTTTT
TRBJ2-7 | TRBV27 | . | . | CAAVWSYEQYF | TGTGCAGCCGTTTGGTCCTACGAGCAGTACTTC
TRBJ2-1 | TRBV7-9 | TRBD1 | . | CASSFGLGQGKNEQFF | TGTGCCAGCAGCTTCGGGTTGGGACAGGGGAAAAATGAGCAGTTCTTC
TRBJ2-7 | TRBV5-4 | TRBD1 | once | CASSLWGQTPETFYEQYF | TGTGCCAGCAGCTTGTGGGGACAGACCCCTGAAACCTTCTACGAGCAGTACTTC
TRBJ1-2 | TRBV2 | . | . | CASTLGRGLWSSYGYTF | TGTGCCAGCACCTTAGGGCGGGGGCTCTGGTCGAGCTATGGCTACACCTTC
TRBJ1-1 | TRBV18 | . | . | CASSLITDMNTEAFF | TGTGCCAGCTCACTAATAACGGACATGAACACTGAAGCTTTCTTT
TRBJ1-5 | TRBV7-2 | . | . | CASSLHGQPQHF | TGTGCCAGCAGCCTCCACGGTCAGCCCCAGCATTTT
TRBJ2-2 | TRBV9 | TRBD2 | . | CASKRLAGVGELFF | TGTGCCAGCAAACGACTAGCGGGGGTCGGGGAGCTGTTTTTT
TRBJ2-7 | TRBV19 | . | . | CASSIVKGASYEQYF | TGTGCCAGTAGTATAGTTAAGGGTGCCTCCTACGAGCAGTACTTC
TRBJ1-3 | TRBV6-1 | . | . | CASSASTFSGNTIYF | TGTGCCAGCAGTGCCTCGACATTCTCTGGAAACACCATATATTTT
TRBJ2-2 | TRBV18 | . | . | CASSRADPNTGELFF | TGTGCCAGCTCAAGGGCAGACCCAAACACCGGGGAGCTGTTTTTT
TRBJ2-5 | TRBV23-1 | . | . | CASSLVQGIAETQYF | TGCGCCAGCAGCCTCGTACAGGGAATAGCCGAGACCCAGTACTTC
TRBJ2-5 | TRBV9 | . | . | CASSGVVQETQYF | TGTGCCAGCAGCGGTGTGGTTCAAGAGACCCAGTACTTC
TRBJ1-2 | TRBV18 | TRBD1 | . | CASSPLRRQGVYGYTF | TGTGCCAGCTCACCACTAAGGCGACAGGGTGTCTATGGCTACACCTTC
TRBJ2-3 | TRBV5-1 | . | . | CASSDPGTDTQYF | TGCGCCAGCAGCGACCCCGGGACAGATACGCAGTATTTT
TRBJ2-2 | TRBV29-1 | TRBD1 | . | CSVEGGTGGARVRNTGELFF | TGCAGCGTTGAAGGAGGGACAGGGGGCGCGAGAGTTAGGAACACCGGGGAGCTGTTTTTT
TRBJ2-1 | TRBV15 | . | . | CATSRDQSAGRANEQFF | TGTGCCACCAGCAGAGATCAGTCGGCAGGTCGGGCCAATGAGCAGTTCTTC
TRBJ2-7 | TRBV11-3 | TRBD2 | . | CASSLSSGSYEQYF | TGTGCCAGCAGCTTATCTAGCGGGAGCTACGAGCAGTACTTC
TRBJ2-5 | TRBV5-1 | TRBD2 | . | CASSLLAGGQETQYF | TGCGCCAGCAGCTTGTTAGCGGGGGGTCAAGAGACCCAGTACTTC
TRBJ2-5 | TRBV5-1 | TRBD2 | . | CASSALAGPPGETQYF | TGCGCCAGCAGCGCGCTAGCGGGACCCCCCGGGGAGACCCAGTACTTC
TRBJ2-7 | TRBV29-1 | . | . | CSVEMGPAASYEQYF | TGCAGCGTTGAAATGGGGCCAGCGGCCTCCTACGAGCAGTACTTC
TRBJ2-7 | TRBV7-2 | . | . | CASSSAGGLYEQYF | TGTGCCAGCAGCTCGGCCGGGGGACTCTACGAGCAGTACTTC
TRBJ1-2 | TRBV28 | TRBD1 | . | CAHGQVANYGYTF | TGCGCTCACGGACAGGTTGCTAACTATGGCTACACCTTC
TRBJ1-1 | TRBV28 | TRBD1 | . | CASRGQGSEAFF | TGTGCCAGCAGGGGACAGGGATCTGAAGCTTTCTTT
TRBJ2-1 | TRBV7-9 | . | . | CASSLAVYEQFF | TGTGCCAGCAGCTTAGCGGTTTATGAGCAGTTCTTC
TRBJ2-6 | TRBV2 | . | . | CASSGLGSGANVLTF | TGTGCCAGCAGTGGTTTGGGCTCTGGGGCCAACGTCCTGACTTTC
TRBJ2-7 | TRBV11-1 | TRBD1 | . | CASSSTGTALFSYEQYF | TGTGCCAGCAGCTCAACCGGGACAGCGTTATTCTCCTACGAGCAGTACTTC